This section outlines one TCR beta chain sequence together with its context. The method was immunoSEQ multiplex PCR; TCRdb's version includes in-frame clones alone and lacks a portion of them. The data show about 78,000 clones, roughly nine tenths seen once. This record comes from a study of radiation and T cells in renal cell carcinoma. Documented time point: blood 4 weeks post-SBRT, at nephrectomy. As for treatment: 15 Gy SBRT to primary tumor, nephrectomy 4 weeks later. The junction had 10 bases not matched to a gene; V was cut back by 7 bases and J by 10 bases. The CDR3 covers 13 residues. The germline gives CDR1 MNHNY, CDR2 SVGAGI (reference sequence).

The chain combines TRBV6-6 with TRBJ2-1; 7 nucleotides agree with TRBD2. The TCR comes from a woman in her sixties or seventies with renal cell carcinoma. The input for sequencing was blood, taken from a patient whose treatment included radiotherapy and nephrectomy. The CDR3 sequence: CASTTAGEGEQFF. In nucleotides, the CDR3 is TGTGCCAGCACCACCGCGGGGGAAGGCGAGCAGTTCTTC.